One sample yielded the 16 T cell receptor beta chains listed below, sequenced in a study of naive and memory T cell subsets. Both TRBC1 and TRBC2 were covered by a beta constant-region primer of two equimolar oligonucleotides. Four rounds of PCR amplified the ligated cDNA using nested alpha and beta constant-region primers plus SP2. TCRdb re-called the UMI-ligation and nested PCR reads through MiXCR, storing one row per CDR3 protein. Of some 110,000 distinct CDR3 sequences in the sample, 13% to 15% are singletons; the top ten hold 2.5% to 3%. Study-level points and caveats: Naive repertoires, especially CD8, held a few larger clonotypes, possibly memory cells re-expressing CD45RA.

For these TCRs, the target antigens are not known. The sample comprised naive CD8+ T cells from blood. These receptors were collected from a human donor in good health.

This clonotype was picked up many times. J is TRBJ1-2 and V is TRBV10-2; D is uncertain. V lost 2 bases, J lost 1 base, and 5 bases lay in between. Germline loops: CDR1 WSHSY, CDR2 SAAADI. The CDR3 totals 13 residues. CDR3 coding DNA: TGCGCCAGCAGTGAGGGGATTAACTATGGCTACACCTTC. Translated, it gives CASSEGINYGYTF.

This sequence joins TRBV2 and TRBJ2-7; 7 nucleotides align to TRBD1. V gave up 8 bases and J gave up 3 bases; unmatched junction bases: 7. Germline CDR1 and CDR2: SNHLY and FYNNEI. This CDR3 comprises 13 residues. In DNA, the CDR3 is TGTGCCAGCCAACCCCGGGACAGCTACGAGCAGTACTTC. Translated, it gives CASQPRDSYEQYF.

The sample holds a few counts of this clonotype. The chain links TRBV28 to TRBJ2-7, with TRBD1 matching 12 bases. Germline CDR1 is MDHEN and CDR2 is SYDVKM. J gave up 7 bases and V 5 bases, and 18 bases lay outside the gene matches. The CDR3 totals 18 residues. CDR3 sequence (DNA): TGTGCCAGCAGTACCTCGCGGCTCCGGGACAGGGGGCGTTTGGAGCAGTACTTC. Its protein is CASSTSRLRDRGRLEQYF. The full variable domain, completed using reference TRBV28 and TRBJ2-7, is DVKVTQSSRYLVKRTGEKVFLECVQDMDHENMFWYRQDPGLGLRLIYFSYDVKMKEKGDIPEGYSVSREKKERFSLILESASTNQTSMYLCASSTSRLRDRGRLEQYFGPGTRLTVT.

The gene calls are TRBV7-9 and TRBJ2-7, with TRBD2 identical over 11 bases. CDR3 size: 15 residues. V lost 5 bases, J lost 5 bases, and 8 bases stayed unmatched. Germline CDR1 and CDR2: SEHNR and FQNEAQ (reference sequence). The chain's CDR3 is CASSPRLAGSHEQYF. The CDR3, as DNA: TGTGCCAGCAGCCCACGACTAGCGGGATCCCACGAGCAGTACTTC.

The J gene is TRBJ1-5, the V gene TRBV6-2 or TRBV6-3, with 9 nucleotides matching TRBD1. The V gene's germline CDR1 is MNHEY and CDR2 SVGEGT. V shed 6 bases, J shed 6 bases, and the junction held 6 bases outside the gene matches. There are 14 residues in the CDR3. The CDR3 nucleotides read TGTGCCAGCAGCGGACAGGGGTGGGGTCAGCCCCAGCATTTT. Translating gives CASSGQGWGQPQHF.

J is TRBJ2-7 and V is TRBV20-1, with D unresolved. From germline, CDR1 is DFQATT and CDR2 SNEGSKA (reference sequence). The germline V and J ends were trimmed by 6 bases and 4 bases, with 25 bases remaining between them. CDR3 length equals 16 residues. The CDR3 region has the DNA TGCAGTGCGACTTTCCCAAGGCAGCCAGCATATTACGAGCAGTACTTC. It specifies CSATFPRQPAYYEQYF.

This clonotype was counted only a few times. V is TRBV14 and J is TRBJ1-1, with D unclear. The V end was cut by 1 base, the J end by 6 bases, with 3 bases between. Germline CDR1 and CDR2: SGHDN and FVKESK. This CDR3 is built from 11 residues. The CDR3 reads CASSQGPEAFF. In DNA, the CDR3 is TGTGCCAGCAGCCAAGGCCCTGAAGCTTTCTTT.

This clonotype was observed at least ten times. The chain joins TRBV4-3 to TRBJ2-1; D possibly matches TRBD1 or TRBD2 (5 bases each). CDR3 length: 16 amino acids. Trimming took 0 bases from V and 4 from J, leaving 13 bases between them. Germline assignment: CDR1 LGHNA and CDR2 YSLEER. As DNA, the CDR3 is TGCGCCAGCAGCCAAGATTACGGGGCTAGGTACAATGAGCAGTTCTTC. Translation gives CASSQDYGARYNEQFF.

This clonotype was detected ten times or more. V is TRBV6-5 and J is TRBJ2-2, with D unclear. The germline V gene has CDR1 MNHEY and CDR2 SVGAGI. The germline V and J ends were trimmed by 7 bases and 8 bases, with 14 bases remaining between them. The CDR3 spans 13 residues. The CDR3: CASTPQSPGELFF. DNA for the CDR3: TGTGCCAGCACCCCCCAGAGTCCTGGGGAGCTGTTTTTT.

This clonotype was picked up many times. This chain connects TRBV12-3 or TRBV12-4 to TRBJ2-7, with no clear D. The CDR3 is 13 residues long. V was shortened by 3 bases and J by 2 bases, with 8 bases between the two germline ends. As DNA, the CDR3 is TGTGCCAGCAGTTTTACGGATCCCTACGAGCAGTACTTC. This codes for CASSFTDPYEQYF.

This rearrangement joins TRBV9 to TRBJ2-1, with TRBD2 as a possible D gene (5 bases). This CDR3 contains 16 residues. Germline V gene data show CDR1 as SGDLS and CDR2 as YYNGEE. V was clipped by 0 bases and J by 8 bases, with 18 bases between them. The CDR3 coding sequence is TGTGCCAGCAGCGTAGGTAACGGTGGGAGAGGAGATGAGCAGTTCTTC. It encodes CASSVGNGGRGDEQFF.

J is TRBJ2-2 and V is TRBV29-1; D is undetermined. V lost 4 bases and J 6 bases, leaving 9 bases between the germline ends. This CDR3 is built from 12 residues. CDR1 and CDR2 from the germline V gene are SQVTM and ANQGSEA. This chain's CDR3 is CSVVHQAGELFF. The CDR3 coding sequence is TGCAGCGTTGTCCACCAAGCCGGGGAGCTGTTTTTT.

This clonotype was seen more than once but under ten times. Here the CDR3 DNA reads TGTGCCAGCAGTGAATGGGACAGAACCGGGGAGCTGTTTTTT. It translates to CASSEWDRTGELFF. This chain joins TRBV25-1 and TRBJ2-2; 7 bases line up with TRBD1. The J segment lost 5 bases and the V segment lost 1 base, leaving 1 base of the junction unmatched. Looked up from germline, CDR1 is MGHDK and CDR2 is SYGVNS. This CDR3 contains 14 residues.

The CDR3 sequence: CASSTGGDTQYF. CDR3 in DNA: TGTGCTAGCTCTACCGGGGGAGATACGCAGTATTTT. This chain connects TRBV12-5 to TRBJ2-3; tentative D call: TRBD2 (6 bases). Trimming cost V 9 bases and J 5 bases, with 12 bases left between them. CDR3 length: 12 residues. In germline, CDR1 is LGHNT, CDR2 FRNRAP.

The chain joins TRBV24-1 to TRBJ2-1; D uncertain. V lost 6 bases to trimming and J lost 3 bases, with 17 bases between them. This CDR3 is 16 amino acids long. Germline CDR1 and CDR2: KGHDR and SFDVKD. The CDR3 coding sequence is TGTGCCACCAGTTCTCAGGACGGATCTTACTACAATGAGCAGTTCTTC. Translated: CATSSQDGSYYNEQFF.

The table lists this clonotype with a few counts. This clone may be a read error of a much larger clone one base away. In DNA, the CDR3 is TGTGCCAGCAGCTATAACACCGGGGAGCTGTTTTTT. Translated: CASSYNTGELFF. The rearrangement links TRBV7-9 to TRBJ2-2; D ambiguous. There are 12 residues in the CDR3. Germline assignment: CDR1 SEHNR and CDR2 FQNEAQ (reference sequence). Trimming took 4 bases from V and 2 from J, leaving 2 bases between them.